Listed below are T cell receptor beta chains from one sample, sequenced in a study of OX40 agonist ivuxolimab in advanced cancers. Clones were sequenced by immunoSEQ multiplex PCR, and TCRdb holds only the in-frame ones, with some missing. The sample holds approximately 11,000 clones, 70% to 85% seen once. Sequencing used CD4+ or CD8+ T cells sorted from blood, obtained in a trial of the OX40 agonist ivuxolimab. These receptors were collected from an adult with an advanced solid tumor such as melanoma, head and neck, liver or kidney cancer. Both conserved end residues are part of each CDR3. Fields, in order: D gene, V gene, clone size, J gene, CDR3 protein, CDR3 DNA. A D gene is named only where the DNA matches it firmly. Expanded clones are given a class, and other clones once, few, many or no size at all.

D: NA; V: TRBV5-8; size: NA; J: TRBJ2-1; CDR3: CASSPPPRGYNEQFF; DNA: TGTGCCAGCAGCCCTCCCCCTAGGGGATACAATGAGCAGTTCTTC
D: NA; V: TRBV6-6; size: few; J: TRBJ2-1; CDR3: CASSPVGNEQFF; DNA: TGTGCCAGCAGCCCCGTAGGGAATGAGCAGTTCTTC
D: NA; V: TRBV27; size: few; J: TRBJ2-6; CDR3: CASSSGMGANVLTF; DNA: TGTGCCAGCAGTTCAGGGATGGGGGCCAACGTCCTGACTTTC
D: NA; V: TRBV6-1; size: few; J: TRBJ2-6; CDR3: CASSERISGANVLTF; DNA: TGTGCCAGCAGTGAAAGGATCTCTGGGGCCAACGTCCTGACTTTC
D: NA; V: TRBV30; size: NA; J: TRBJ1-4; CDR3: CAWSVGPVGEKLFF; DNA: TGTGCCTGGAGTGTAGGTCCAGTGGGGGAAAAACTGTTTTTT
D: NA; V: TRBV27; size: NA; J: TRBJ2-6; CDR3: CASSFLSGANVLTF; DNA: TGTGCCAGCAGTTTCCTCTCTGGGGCCAACGTCCTGACTTTC
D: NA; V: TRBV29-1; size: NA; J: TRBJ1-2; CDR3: CSVEGGAIYGYTF; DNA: TGCAGCGTTGAAGGGGGGGCCATCTATGGCTACACCTTC
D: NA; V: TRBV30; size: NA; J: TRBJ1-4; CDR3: CAWSVRGRYEKLFF; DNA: TGTGCCTGGAGTGTACGGGGGCGATACGAAAAACTGTTTTTT
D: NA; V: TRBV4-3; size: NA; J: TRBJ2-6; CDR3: CASSPLYPGANVLTF; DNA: TGCGCCAGCAGCCCTTTATATCCAGGGGCCAACGTCCTGACTTTC
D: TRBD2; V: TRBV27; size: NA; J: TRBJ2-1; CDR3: CASSLFSGRYNEQFF; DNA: TGTGCCAGCAGTTTATTTAGCGGGAGATATAATGAGCAGTTCTTC
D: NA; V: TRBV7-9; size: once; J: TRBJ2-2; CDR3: CASSFPTWTANTGELFF; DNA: TGTGCCAGCAGCTTCCCCACCTGGACAGCAAACACCGGGGAGCTGTTTTTT
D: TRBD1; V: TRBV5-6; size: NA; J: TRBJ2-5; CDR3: CASRRQGIGETQYF; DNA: TGTGCCAGCAGGCGACAGGGAATAGGAGAGACCCAGTACTTC
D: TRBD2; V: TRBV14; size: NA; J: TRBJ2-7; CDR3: CASSQGAGDSYEQYF; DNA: TGTGCCAGCAGCCAAGGAGCGGGGGACTCCTACGAGCAGTACTTC
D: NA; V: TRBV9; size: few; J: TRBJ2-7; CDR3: CASSVESQLEHRVWSIYEQYF; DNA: TGTGCCAGCAGCGTAGAGTCACAGTTGGAACACAGGGTTTGGTCGATCTACGAGCAGTACTTC
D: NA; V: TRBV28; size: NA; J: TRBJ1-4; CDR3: CASTPRGGHEKLFF; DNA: TGTGCCAGCACTCCGCGAGGGGGGCATGAAAAACTGTTTTTT
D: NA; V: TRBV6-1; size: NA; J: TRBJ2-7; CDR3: CASQESYEQYF; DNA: TGTGCCAGTCAGGAGAGTTACGAGCAGTACTTC
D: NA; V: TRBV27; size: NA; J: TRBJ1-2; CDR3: CASSFQGGDGYTF; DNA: TGTGCCAGCAGTTTTCAGGGAGGAGATGGCTACACCTTC
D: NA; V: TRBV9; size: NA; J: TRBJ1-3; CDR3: CASSVDGSSGNTIYF; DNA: TGTGCCAGCAGCGTAGATGGAAGCTCTGGAAACACCATATATTTT
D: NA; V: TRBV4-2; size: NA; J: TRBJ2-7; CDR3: CASSPSLGNYEQYF; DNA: TGTGCCAGCAGCCCCTCCTTGGGAAACTACGAGCAGTACTTC
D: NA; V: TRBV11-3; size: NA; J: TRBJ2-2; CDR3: CASSLGTTGELFF; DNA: TGTGCCAGCAGCTTAGGCACCACCGGGGAGCTGTTTTTT
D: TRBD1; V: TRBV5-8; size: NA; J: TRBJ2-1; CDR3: CASSSTGEEQFF; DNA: TGTGCCAGCAGCTCCACAGGGGAAGAGCAGTTCTTC
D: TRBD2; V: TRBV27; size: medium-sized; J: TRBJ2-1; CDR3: CASSSHTSGLMNEQFF; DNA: TGTGCCAGCAGTTCACACACTAGCGGGCTTATGAATGAGCAGTTCTTC
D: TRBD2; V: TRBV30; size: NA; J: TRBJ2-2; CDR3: CAWRELADTGELFF; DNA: TGTGCCTGGAGGGAACTAGCGGACACCGGGGAGCTGTTTTTT
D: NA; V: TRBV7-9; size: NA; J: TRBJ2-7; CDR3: CASSLGHIGQGSYEQYF; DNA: TGTGCCAGCAGCTTAGGACATATCGGGCAGGGAAGCTACGAGCAGTACTTC
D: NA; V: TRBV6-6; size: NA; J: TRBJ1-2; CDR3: CASNVGGSNYGYTF; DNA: TGTGCCAGCAACGTCGGGGGATCGAACTATGGCTACACCTTC
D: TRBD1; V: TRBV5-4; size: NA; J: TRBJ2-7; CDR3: CASRAGTGVAEQYF; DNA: TGTGCCAGCAGGGCCGGGACAGGGGTTGCCGAGCAGTACTTC
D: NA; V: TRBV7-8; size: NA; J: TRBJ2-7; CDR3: CASSERADSYEQYF; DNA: TGTGCCAGCAGCGAACGGGCGGATTCCTACGAGCAGTACTTC
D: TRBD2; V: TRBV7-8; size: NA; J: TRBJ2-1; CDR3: CASSLQAGGPYNEQFF; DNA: TGTGCCAGCAGCCTACAAGCGGGAGGGCCTTACAATGAGCAGTTCTTC
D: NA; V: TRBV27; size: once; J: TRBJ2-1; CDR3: CASSTAESYNEQFF; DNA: TGTGCCAGCAGTACGGCAGAGTCCTACAATGAGCAGTTCTTC
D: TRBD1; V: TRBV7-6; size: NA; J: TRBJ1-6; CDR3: CASSPSGGSSYNSPLHF; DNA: TGTGCCAGCAGCCCCTCAGGGGGGAGCTCCTATAATTCACCCCTCCACTTT
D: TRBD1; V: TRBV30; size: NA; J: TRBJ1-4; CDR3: CAWLTGEGEKLFF; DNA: TGTGCCTGGTTGACAGGGGAAGGAGAAAAACTGTTTTTT
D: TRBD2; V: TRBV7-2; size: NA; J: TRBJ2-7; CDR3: CASSLKLAGGSSYEQYF; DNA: TGTGCCAGCAGCTTGAAACTAGCGGGAGGTAGCTCCTACGAGCAGTACTTC
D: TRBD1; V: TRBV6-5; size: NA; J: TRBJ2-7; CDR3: CASSPGQNSYEQYF; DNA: TGTGCCAGCAGTCCGGGACAGAATTCCTACGAGCAGTACTTC
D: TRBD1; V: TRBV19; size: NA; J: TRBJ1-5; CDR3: CASTLSGGSNQPQHF; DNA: TGTGCCAGTACCCTTTCAGGGGGTAGCAATCAGCCCCAGCATTTT
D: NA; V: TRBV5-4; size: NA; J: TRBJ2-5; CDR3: CASSFNLGVETQYF; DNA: TGTGCCAGCAGCTTTAATCTAGGGGTGGAGACCCAGTACTTC
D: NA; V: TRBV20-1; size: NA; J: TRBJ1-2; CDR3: CSTATVYGYTF; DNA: TGCAGTACCGCCACGGTCTATGGCTACACCTTC
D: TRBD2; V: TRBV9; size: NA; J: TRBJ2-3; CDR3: CASSASGLGDTDTQYF; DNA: TGTGCCAGCAGCGCATCGGGACTAGGGGACACAGATACGCAGTATTTT
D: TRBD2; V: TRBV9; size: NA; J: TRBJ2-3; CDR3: CASSVEGGRSDTQYF; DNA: TGTGCCAGCAGCGTAGAGGGCGGGAGGTCGGATACGCAGTATTTT
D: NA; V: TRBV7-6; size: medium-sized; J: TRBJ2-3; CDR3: CASSLALEVVDTQYF; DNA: TGTGCCAGCAGCTTAGCACTTGAAGTTGTAGATACGCAGTATTTT
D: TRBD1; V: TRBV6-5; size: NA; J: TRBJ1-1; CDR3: CASWDRDRGTEAFF; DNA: TGTGCCAGCTGGGACCGGGACAGGGGGACTGAAGCTTTCTTT
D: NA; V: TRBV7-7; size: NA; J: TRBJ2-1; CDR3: CASLDQDWENEQFF; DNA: TGTGCTAGCCTTGACCAGGACTGGGAGAATGAGCAGTTCTTC
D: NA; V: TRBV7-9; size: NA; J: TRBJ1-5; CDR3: CASSLWGQPQHF; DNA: TGTGCCAGCAGTCTCTGGGGTCAGCCCCAGCATTTT
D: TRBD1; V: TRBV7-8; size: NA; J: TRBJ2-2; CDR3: CASSLARTGDTGELFF; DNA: TGTGCCAGCAGCTTAGCCCGGACAGGCGACACCGGGGAGCTGTTTTTT
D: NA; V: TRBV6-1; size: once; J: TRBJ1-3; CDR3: CASSDFGSVSGNTIYF; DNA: TGTGCCAGCAGTGATTTTGGTTCGGTCTCTGGAAACACCATATATTTT
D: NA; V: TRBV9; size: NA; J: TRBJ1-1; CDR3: CASTDIEGPNTEAFF; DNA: TGTGCCAGCACGGACATCGAGGGACCGAACACTGAAGCTTTCTTT
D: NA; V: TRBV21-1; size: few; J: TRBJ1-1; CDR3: CASSKGPVRNTEAFF; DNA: TGTGCCAGCAGCAAAGGTCCGGTGAGGAACACTGAAGCTTTCTTT
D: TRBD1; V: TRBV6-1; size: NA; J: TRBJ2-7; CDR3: CASSEALPGQGAYEQYF; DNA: TGTGCCAGCAGTGAAGCTCTACCGGGACAGGGGGCCTACGAGCAGTACTTC
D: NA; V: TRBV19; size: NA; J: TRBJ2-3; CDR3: CASSRRHTDTQYF; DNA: TGTGCCAGTAGTCGTCGTCACACAGATACGCAGTATTTT
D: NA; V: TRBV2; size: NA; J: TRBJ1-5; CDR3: CASSRSLTGGNQPQHF; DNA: TGTGCCAGCAGTCGGTCACTAACGGGTGGCAATCAGCCCCAGCATTTT
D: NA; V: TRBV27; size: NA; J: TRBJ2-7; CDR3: CASSYGENREQYF; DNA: TGTGCCAGCAGTTACGGGGAGAATCGCGAGCAGTACTTC
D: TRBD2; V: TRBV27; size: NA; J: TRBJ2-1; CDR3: CASRIPGTSGYNEQFF; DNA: TGTGCCAGCAGAATCCCCGGGACTAGCGGATACAATGAGCAGTTCTTC
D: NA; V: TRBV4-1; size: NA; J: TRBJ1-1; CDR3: CASSQQGSNTEAFF; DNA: TGCGCCAGCAGCCAACAGGGGTCGAACACTGAAGCTTTCTTT
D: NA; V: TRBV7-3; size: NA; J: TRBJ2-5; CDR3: CASSSRVAETQYF; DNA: TGTGCCAGCAGCTCGAGGGTCGCGGAGACCCAGTACTTC
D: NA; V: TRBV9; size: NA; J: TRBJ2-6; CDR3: CASSVDMGSGSGANVLTF; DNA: TGTGCCAGCAGCGTAGATATGGGGTCGGGCTCTGGGGCCAACGTCCTGACTTTC
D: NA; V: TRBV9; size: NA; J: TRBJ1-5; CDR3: CASSPHAGLAGQPQHF; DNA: TGTGCCAGCAGCCCCCATGCCGGGTTGGCGGGCCAGCCCCAGCATTTT